The 5 T cell receptor beta chains below come from one sample, sequenced in a study of blood T cell repertoires in COVID-19. Some clones are missing from TCRdb's copy, which holds only in-frame ones; the method was immunoSEQ multiplex PCR. The sample has approximately 260,000 clones; approximately 79% are singletons. Material for sequencing was peripheral blood. Source of these receptors: a woman aged 40 to 50 with active or convalescent COVID-19.

V is TRBV9 and J is TRBJ2-1, with D unclear. Trimming stripped 3 bases from V and 6 bases from J, with 7 bases between. The CDR3 is 12 amino acids. CDR1 and CDR2 from the germline V gene are SGDLS and YYNGEE. CDR3 sequence (DNA): TGTGCCAGCAGCGCCCAGATCAATGAGCAGTTCTTC. This gives the protein CASSAQINEQFF.

This clone has ten or more counts. The gene calls are TRBV5-1 and TRBJ1-3; 8 positions agree with TRBD1. Trimming removed 1 base from V and 8 bases from J; junction bases left unmatched: 8. Looked up from germline, CDR1 is SGHRS and CDR2 is YFSETQ. This CDR3 is 15 amino acids long. This CDR3 reads CASSLLRGQRDTIYF. The CDR3, as DNA: TGCGCCAGCAGCTTGCTCAGGGGGCAAAGAGACACCATATATTTT.

The V call is TRBV6-4, the J call TRBJ2-3, with 7 bases aligning to TRBD2. Germline trimming cut 5 bases from V and 5 bases from J; bases unmatched to any gene: 4. The CDR3 contains 13 residues. The germline V gene has CDR1 MRHNA and CDR2 SNTAGT. CDR3: CASSPAGIDTQYF. CDR3 bases: TGTGCCAGCAGTCCAGCGGGGATAGATACGCAGTATTTT.

This clone was detected a few times. The chain recombines TRBV30 with TRBJ1-4; tentative D call: TRBD1 (6 bases). Trimming shortened V by 2 bases and J by 7 bases, and 14 bases separated the two germline ends. The CDR3 spans 14 residues. Germline CDR1 GTSNPN, CDR2 SVGIG (reference sequence). The CDR3 sequence: CAWSLGQPTEKLFF. In nucleotides, the CDR3 is TGTGCCTGGAGTTTAGGACAGCCTACTGAAAAACTGTTTTTT.

The rearrangement joins TRBV7-2 to TRBJ1-1; D ambiguous. Germline assignment: CDR1 SGHTA and CDR2 FQGNSA. V lost 0 bases and J lost 5, with 13 bases in between. The CDR3 spans 15 residues. The chain's CDR3 is CASSLALFTGTEAFF. The CDR3 DNA is TGTGCCAGCAGCTTAGCACTGTTTACGGGGACTGAAGCTTTCTTT.